Here is one TCR beta chain with its context. The data are from a study of T cell changes during pregnancy in multiple sclerosis. Clones were read by immunoSEQ multiplex PCR, and TCRdb kept only the in-frame ones, dropping some. The sample holds tens of thousands of clones, approximately 94% seen once. Germline CDR1 SGHNT, CDR2 YYREEE (reference sequence). Unmatched junction bases numbered 4, after V lost 4 bases and J lost 6 bases. CDR3 length: 15 residues. This clonotype was sampled from a female donor with multiple sclerosis, enrolled in a pregnancy study. The sequencing used CD8+ T cells from peripheral blood mononuclear cells, collected in the third trimester of pregnancy. The J gene is TRBJ2-1, the V gene TRBV5-4, with 13 bases lining up with TRBD2. The CDR3 DNA follows: TGTGCCAGCAGCCGGACTAGCGGGAGAGGCAATGAGCAGTTCTTC. Protein: CASSRTSGRGNEQFF.